This record covers a single T cell receptor beta chain. The antigen it recognizes is unknown. The record has no base qualities; no much larger clone is one base away. The data were obtained in a study of blood T cells in healthy people across ages (dated by TCRdb to the mid-2010s). About the study as a whole: In model experiments, template switching captured about one uniquely barcoded TCR beta cDNA molecule for every two T cells. Using deep sequencing normalized with unique cDNA molecular identifiers, the study measured how TCR beta repertoire diversity changes with age. The donors were split into four age groups: young (average around 16 years), middle-aged (more than 35), aged (62) and long-lived (roughly 88). Donors of different ages were randomly distributed across sequencing lanes to avoid experimental bias. Two additional independent replicas of 1 million unique cDNA reads from the same blood draw were analyzed for two donors (one aged 18 to 29 and one aged 80 or older). The paper's findings and limits, for the study overall: Since profiling was done on bulk unsorted PBMCs, naive and antigen-experienced compartments could not be conclusively compared. Compared with the aged group, the long-lived group had more naive CD4+ T cells, fewer expanded clones and increased TCR diversity, a pattern suggesting age selection. Estimates of total diversity based on one million sequenced T cells were regarded as lower bounds and as underestimates. Observed TCR beta diversity per million T cells fell roughly linearly with age, and a significant reduction was already apparent by age around 39. The CMV infection status of donors was not known, potentially confounding age-related changes in expanded clonotypes. There was a strong correlation between observed TCR beta diversity and the percentage of naive T cells measured by flow cytometry.

Systemically healthy Caucasian individuals from Russia, around 39 in total and aged 6 to 90 years, were included as donors. Each donor gave about 10 milliliters of peripheral blood, drawn into EDTA-treated Vacutainer tubes. Ficoll-Paque density-gradient centrifugation was used to isolate PBMCs, with at least 6.5 million per sample. Total RNA, at least 6 micrograms per sample, was extracted from PBMCs with Trizol reagent. The percentages of naive CD45RAhigh/CD27high T cells were determined by flow cytometry on a PBMC aliquot from every donor. Library generation was performed with 5' RACE. The sample was run on an Illumina HiSeq 2500. A second roughly 7 to 11 cycle PCR used a sample-barcoded 5' primer and a J-beta primer mix. A template-switch 5' adaptor carrying 12 random nucleotides introduced a unique molecular identifier onto each TCR beta cDNA molecule. Each sample yielded at least 2.5 million CDR3-containing paired-end reads. All of the RNA was converted into first-strand cDNA using the Mint cDNA synthesis kit, with a TRBC-specific oligonucleotide serving as the primer. Following uracil-DNA glycosylase treatment, all cDNA underwent a first 18-cycle PCR with the universal primers M1SS and BC2_uni_R. Per the original workflow: For normalization, 1 million high-quality reads were randomly selected from each sample, with every read carrying a distinct molecular identifier. Instead of being binned into consensus sequences, reads that shared molecular identifiers were thrown out. MiTCR, set to a Q25 quality threshold and the strictest error-elimination algorithm, was used for CDR3 identification, clonotype clustering and error correction. A nonparametric unseen species model with Euler transformation was used to estimate a lower bound on total TCR beta diversity. TCRdb's own reprocessing of the public reads used fastp at Q25 and MiXCR and kept productive beta chains. Rows matching on CDR3 protein sequence are summarized as one entry with the most common DNA and genes. These V and J calls are TCRdb output, not the study's own analysis. This sample comprises roughly 1.7 million distinct CDR3 sequences, roughly 32% of them detected only once. The biggest ten clones account for approximately 11% of the sample.

CDR1 is given as ENHRY and CDR2 as SYGVKD, both from the germline V gene. V loses 7 bases at its end and J loses 0 bases; junction bases beyond the gene matches: 3. Reading from cysteine to phenylalanine, the CDR3 counts 14 amino acids. The retained sequence is limited to the CDR3, 42 bases, with the frame set at the first base. The sample was blood. Recombination connected TRBV10-3 to TRBJ2-1; TRBD2 matches 7 bases in the middle. The receptor was isolated from a woman in her 30s in good health. The DNA is as follows: TGTGCCATCACGAGCGGGAACTCCTACAATGAGCAGTTCTTC. This encodes CAITSGNSYNEQFF.